This T cell receptor (beta chain) was found in a study of molecular identifiers for immune sequencing clone quantification (dated by TCRdb to between 2017 and 2018). Broadly, across the study: In a replicate experiment, RNA from 20,000 or 100,000 naive CD8 T cells was split into five aliquots, four of which were sequenced. CD8 T cells were used in a methods study to benchmark molecular-identifier clustering-based TCR repertoire sequencing (MIDCIRS) and TCR RNA copy counting.

The CDR3 covers 17 residues, taking in both the cysteine and the phenylalanine. Of the read, only the CDR3 DNA is kept; its 51 bases are in frame from base 1. V trim: 0 bases; J trim: 6 bases; unmatched bases: 7. Per the germline V gene, MGHRA is the CDR1 and YSYEKL is the CDR2. Libraries of naive CD8 T cells were built from around 20,000 to 990,000 sorted cells, with 10%, 30% or 50% of the purified RNA used. On a BD FACSAria II, naive CD8 T cells were FACS-sorted as CD8+CD4-CCR7+CD45RA+ and collected into RLT Plus buffer. Roughly ten TCR copies' worth of Jurkat RNA were spiked into about 20,000-1,100,000 naive CD8 T cell samples to test detection sensitivity. CD8 T cells were enriched using RosetteSep CD8+ T Cell Enrichment Cocktail and Ficoll-Paque, and the enriched cells then underwent ACK red cell lysis. With regard to this clonotype: This receptor's antigen is unknown. Base qualities are not at hand, and no much larger clone is one base apart.

Study-wide findings and limitations: The naive libraries included spiked-in Jurkat TCR RNA (10 copies' worth), and this Jurkat TCR RNA is not part of the donor repertoire. Even against a background of around 950,000 naive CD8 T cells, spiked-in Jurkat TCR RNA amounting to a single cell's worth was reported to be detectable. Highly expanded clone sizes could be underestimated because identical TCR molecules may share a barcode. In CMV-specific effector cells, clones with more than 20 RNA copies contained over 97% of molecules, whereas in naive cells such clones contained under 1% of molecules. About 3.1 recovered TCR RNA copies per cell were obtained by modeling, versus about 9.7 by digital PCR, implying a capture efficiency of approximately 30%. Without barcode sub-clustering, chimeric consensus sequences inflated TCR diversity; chimeras reached as high as 47%.

Preparation of the library involved PCR. The sample was run on a NextSeq 500. Bulk TCR libraries were generated as previously described, with the TCR primers listed in Table S5 used. The Qiagen AllPrep DNA/RNA kit was used to purify total RNA. Reads from multiple sequencing runs of the same library were pooled before analysis. Per the source publication's procedure: Reads were retained only if an exact TCR constant sequence was present, and the retained reads were trimmed to 150 nt and grouped according to their 12-nt molecular barcodes. Reads in each barcode group were sub-clustered using a 15% Levenshtein threshold, and a quality-weighted consensus sequence was built for each RNA molecule. Non-functional sequences were excluded, and lower-count sequences lying one edit away from another sequence were also excluded. On the basis of fitting two negative binomial distributions, barcode sub-clusters with fewer than 20% of the maximum read count were discarded. The public reads were run again by TCRdb, first through fastp at Q25 and then through MiXCR, and only productive beta chains were kept. Rows with a matching CDR3 protein are joined into one entry that keeps the most common DNA and genes. The V and J calls here are based on TCRdb, not the publication. The sample contains approximately 550,000 distinct CDR3 sequences, about 26% of them found a single time. The ten largest clonotypes hold under 0.8% of the sample.

Recombination linked TRBV4-1 to TRBJ2-3; 12 bases in between match TRBD2. This receptor was identified in a human donor in good health. Some libraries in this study had Jurkat cell RNA spiked in. The sample comprised naive CD8+ T cells from blood, with Jurkat cell RNA spiked in. What the cell subset or site label conveys for this sample: FACS-sorted CD8+CD4-CCR7+CD45RA+ naive T cells. The sequenced DNA is TGCGCCAGCAGCCAAGATAGGACTAGCGGGATCTTCGATACGCAGTATTTT. Translated, this is CASSQDRTSGIFDTQYF.